This note documents a single TCR beta chain sequence. No cognate antigen has been identified for it. No per-base quality is available; no much larger clone lies one base away. The germline V gene supplies CDR1 SGDLS and CDR2 YYNGEE. V is pared back by 0 bases and J by 4 bases, with 10 bases lying between the germline termini. The CDR3, from cysteine to phenylalanine, totals 14 residues. Kept here is only the CDR3 DNA, which spans 42 bases and is read in frame from base 1. The donors were healthy, HIV-negative adults with no recently reported acute infections or vaccinations. Every donor was a Caucasian adult residing in Nashville, Tennessee, USA. CD4+ T cells were enriched by magnetic negative selection, after which naive cells were positively selected on CD45RA and the negative fraction was taken as the memory subset. Blood was obtained by leukapheresis, after which PBMCs were separated by Ficoll-Histopaque density gradient centrifugation and cryopreserved in liquid nitrogen vapor phase. Analytical flow cytometry was used to check the purity and quantity of each magnetically sorted T cell population. From each sorted fraction, genomic DNA was isolated and quantified by UV absorbance on a Nanodrop 2000c.

Using the deep immunoSEQ assay, TCR CDR3 regions were amplified from genomic DNA by multiplex PCR. Extracted genomic DNA from each cell subset was distributed evenly across all wells of several immunoSEQ 96-well plates, and each plate was treated as a replicate. Each replicate PCR for sorted subsets received roughly 0.2 ug genomic DNA, equal to some 32,000 T cell genomes. Purified libraries were quantified with a Qubit 3.0 fluorometer, sized on a Bioanalyzer 2100, and re-quantified with the KAPA Library Quantification kit. Every immunoSEQ 96-well plate was sequenced on a dedicated single-read 150-cycle Illumina NextSeq 550 flow cell. The authors' pipeline ran thus. Because the immunoSEQ output included only junctional sequences and no quality scores, the filtering could not be the same as the filtering used for full-length reads. Sequences were annotated with PyIR, a Python wrapper for IgBLAST v1.9, and V/J genes and CDR3 were assigned using IMGT germline references. Reads were filtered out if the reads had weak V/J assignments (E-value above 1e-6), no CDR3, stop codons, out-of-frame junctions, or ambiguous translated residues. V3J clonotypes were defined as sequences sharing the same inferred V gene, J gene, and CDR3 amino acid sequence. Percentage overlap between repertoires was computed as shared unique clonotypes divided by the size of the smaller repertoire. Richness of each repertoire was evaluated using RTK rarefaction, the Chao1 estimator, and Recon v2.1 estimates of unobserved clonotypes. For all TCRbeta clonotypes obtained by the gDNA method from a handful of donors, generation probabilities were computed with OLGA. The table was pulled from immuneACCESS by TCRdb, which kept in-frame rearrangements only. Such tables lose some clones; where checked, under half of the loss comes from unresolved V genes, and the rest has no known cause. V, J and clone size are those of that table, while D and trimming were read from the DNA. This sample is represented by roughly 2 million clones; around 95% of them were singletons. Jointly, the top ten make up roughly 0.13% of the sample.

The entry originates in a study of shared clonotypes between healthy human individuals (dated by TCRdb to 2018 to 2021). With regard to the full study: The cohort comprised a couple of women and a few men aged 18 to 49 years. Libraries were prepared and TCR repertoires were sequenced by different laboratories using diverse techniques, in order to increase sequencing depth and limit assay-specific biases. Between about 0.94 and 8.9 billion PBMCs per donor were obtained by leukapheresis. For each donor, CD4 naive and CD4 memory were each run on three plates, CD8 naive on two plates, and CD8 memory on one plate. To estimate repertoire size and how much clonotype sharing occurs between individuals, the study deeply sequenced the blood TCR repertoires of about five healthy adults. The investigation overall reported the following: Sampling was restricted to blood, and TCR repertoires in tissues likely differ from the TCR repertoires found in blood. Across a handful of donors, approximately 4.6% of naive CD4, approximately 4% of naive CD8, approximately 2.5% of memory CD4, and approximately 0.42% of memory CD8 clonotypes were shared. Compared with non-shared clonotypes, the clonotypes found in all four sorted-subset donors had higher generation probabilities. Naive subsets generally had larger estimated clonotype richness than memory subsets did. Incomplete sequencing was indicated by rarefaction of sorted-subset datasets, despite the large sequencing depth. Based on pairwise subsampling, the degree of clonotype sharing among donors was expected to be affected by sequencing depth. The small number of donors limited the genetic and exposure-history diversity represented.

The TCR sequence derives from a man between 18 and 29 years old in good health. Sequences were obtained from naive CD4+ T cells sorted from blood. The sample's cell subset or site label, decoded: CD45RA+ positively selected. The rearranged segments are TRBV9 and TRBJ1-2; TRBD1 is a weak D gene call, 5 bases matching. In nucleotides, the sequence is TGTGCCAGCAGCGTAGCGTCAGGGTTCTATGGCTACACCTTC. Translated, it gives CASSVASGFYGYTF.